One and the same sample provided the 14 T cell receptor beta chains below, sequenced in a study of blood T cell repertoires in COVID-19. Generated by immunoSEQ multiplex PCR, the TCRdb table keeps only in-frame clones and is missing some. The sample lists roughly 80,000 clones; around 77% were seen once. Sequenced: peripheral blood. The receptor source for this set is a human donor in a cohort sampled during active COVID-19.

The genes are TRBV3-1 (or the pseudogene TRBV3-2) and TRBJ2-5; D is possibly TRBD1 (5 bases). The CDR3 runs to 15 residues. From germline, CDR1 is LGHDT and CDR2 YNNKEL (reference sequence). Between the trimmed V and J ends, which lost 7 bases and 2 bases, there was a span of 17 bases. In nucleotides, the CDR3 is TGTGCCAGCAACCCAGGGATCCTCGTTCAAGAGACCCAGTACTTC. Protein sequence: CASNPGILVQETQYF.

This rearrangement joins TRBV7-9 to TRBJ2-1, with 10 nucleotides matching TRBD2. Germline loops: CDR1 SEHNR, CDR2 FQNEAQ (reference sequence). With V trimmed by 4 bases and J by 7 bases, 7 bases remained unmatched. The CDR3 is 15 residues long. CDR3 sequence reads: CASSWKRGGPNEQFF. CDR3 DNA sequence: TGTGCCAGCAGCTGGAAGCGGGGGGGCCCTAATGAGCAGTTCTTC.

The chain employs TRBV11-2 and TRBJ1-4; TRBD1 agrees at 7 bases. V lost 5 bases to trimming and J lost 5 bases; unmatched junction nucleotides: 11. The CDR3 is 16 amino acids. Germline loops: CDR1 SGHAT, CDR2 FQNNGV. CDR3 nucleotides: TGTGCCAGCAGCATACTCCCGGGACAGTTCAATGAAAAACTGTTTTTT. It specifies CASSILPGQFNEKLFF.

The chain carries TRBV11-2 and TRBJ1-1; TRBD1 agrees at 8 bases. CDR3 length: 15 residues. V gave up 5 bases and J gave up 0 bases; unmatched junction bases: 5. Germline V gene sequence: CDR1 SGHAT, CDR2 FQNNGV. The DNA of the CDR3 is TGTGCCAGCAGCGCGGGGACAGGAGTGAACACTGAAGCTTTCTTT. It encodes CASSAGTGVNTEAFF.

V gene TRBV4-2 combines with J gene TRBJ1-5; TRBD1 matches 9 bases. CDR3 length: 14 amino acids. Germline loops: CDR1 LGHNA, CDR2 YNFKEQ. The V and J ends lost 1 base and 5 bases, in that order; junction bases with no gene match: 0. This CDR3 is CASSQGQGDQPQHF. CDR3 nucleotides: TGTGCCAGCAGCCAAGGACAGGGGGATCAGCCCCAGCATTTT.

The gene calls are TRBV5-1 and TRBJ2-1; 10 bases line up with TRBD2. Germline V lookup: CDR1 SGHRS, CDR2 YFSETQ. This CDR3 region has 15 residues. J was trimmed by 7 bases and V by 1 base; bases with no gene match: 5. Written as DNA, the CDR3 is TGCGCCAGCAGCTTGAGCGGGGGGGCCAGGAATGAGCAGTTCTTC. The encoded protein is CASSLSGGARNEQFF.

The rearrangement uses TRBV2 and TRBJ1-2; D remains ambiguous. The germline V and J ends were trimmed by 7 bases and 0 bases, with 12 bases remaining between them. CDR1 and CDR2 (germline): SNHLY, FYNNEI. CDR3 length: 14 residues. CDR3 nucleotides: TGTGCCAGCATTCTACAGCTCCCTAACTATGGCTACACCTTC. Translating gives CASILQLPNYGYTF. Together with reference TRBV2 and TRBJ1-2, the CDR3 gives the full variable domain: EPEVTQTPSHQVTQMGQEVILRCVPISNHLYFYWYRQILGQKVEFLVSFYNNEISEKSEIFDDQFSVERPDGSNFTLKIRSTKLEDSAMYFCASILQLPNYGYTFGSGTRLTVV.

CDR3 nucleotides: TGTGCCAGCAGCGTATCGGGGTGGGATGGCTACACCTTC. Translating it yields CASSVSGWDGYTF. This sequence joins TRBV9 and TRBJ1-2, with D unresolved. Germline loops: CDR1 SGDLS, CDR2 YYNGEE. This CDR3 spans 13 amino acids. V shed 1 base and J shed 6 bases, with 10 bases lying between them.

This clone was counted once. This sequence joins TRBV20-1 and TRBJ1-4, with a possible D match to TRBD1 (6 bases). CDR1 DFQATT and CDR2 SNEGSKA come from the germline V gene (reference sequence). The CDR3 contains 11 residues. The CDR3 nucleotides read TGCAGGGCAGGGGCGGGTGAAAAACTGTTTTTT. This translates into CRAGAGEKLFF.

The chain joins TRBV5-1 to TRBJ2-5; 10 bases align to TRBD1. Germline values: CDR1 SGHRS, CDR2 YFSETQ. The J segment lost 4 bases and the V segment lost 3 bases, leaving 3 bases of the junction unmatched. The CDR3 has 14 amino acids. The CDR3 nucleotides read TGCGCCAGCAGCTCGGGACAGGGGCCAGAGACCCAGTACTTC. Encoded protein: CASSSGQGPETQYF.

In nucleotides, the CDR3 is TGTGCCTGGAGTGTACTTCCAGGGGGCTCAGATGGCTACACCTTC. Amino acids: CAWSVLPGGSDGYTF. The V gene is TRBV30, the J gene TRBJ1-2, with 8 bases matching TRBD1. The CDR3 runs 15 residues. From germline, CDR1 is GTSNPN and CDR2 SVGIG (reference sequence). Trimming cost V 0 bases and J 6 bases; bases outside gene matches: 9.

The DNA for the CDR3 is TGTGCCAGCAGTTACTCTCTCGGCAGGGTTAACACCGGGGAGCTGTTTTTT. Its translation is CASSYSLGRVNTGELFF. V gene TRBV6-2 or TRBV6-3 combines with J gene TRBJ2-2, with D tentatively TRBD1 (5 bases). V was shortened by 0 bases and J by 2 bases, with 13 bases between the two germline ends. The CDR3 consists of 17 residues. Germline V gene data show CDR1 as MNHEY and CDR2 as SVGEGT.

The rearrangement links TRBV29-1 to TRBJ1-2; the D is unclear. V gave up 0 bases and J gave up 8 bases, with 13 bases separating them. Germline-derived CDR1 and CDR2 are SQVTM and ANQGSEA. The CDR3 length is 13 residues. The CDR3: CSVEDRTGSGYTF. In DNA, the CDR3 is TGCAGCGTTGAAGATCGTACGGGTTCAGGCTACACCTTC.

This chain links TRBV4-1 with TRBJ2-1, with 12 bases that match TRBD2. Germline trimming cut 2 bases from V and 6 bases from J; bases unmatched to any gene: 5. This CDR3 is built from 16 residues. CDR1 and CDR2 (germline): MGHRA, YSYEKL. The CDR3 region is CASSQYLAGGLNEQFF. The CDR3 DNA is TGCGCCAGCAGCCAATACCTAGCGGGGGGGCTCAATGAGCAGTTCTTC.